The sequence of this T cell receptor beta chain was determined in a study of early T cells in non-severe SARS-CoV-2 infection. Background on the study: Sequencing of unsorted whole blood was done on bulk RNA, leaving chains unpaired.

The protocol attached unique molecular identifiers to individual cDNA molecules. TCRdb re-called the 5' RACE reads with MiXCR, one entry per CDR3 protein. The data hold tens of thousands of distinct CDR3 sequences, with less than 20% observed a single time. At least ten counts were recorded for this clonotype. Trimming cost V 3 bases and J 2 bases, with 11 bases left between them. The germline CDR1 and CDR2 sequences are MNHEY and SMNVEV (reference sequence). This CDR3 has 14 amino acids. The sample in question was whole blood, obtained at baseline. This chain uses TRBV27 with TRBJ2-7, with a weak D call TRBD1 (6 bases). The sequence came from an adult who was a healthcare worker with PCR-confirmed SARS-CoV-2 infection or an uninfected control (not recorded which). The CDR3 DNA is TGTGCCAGCAGTTTTGAGGGGACAACCTACGAGCAGTACTTC. Protein sequence: CASSFEGTTYEQYF.